This TCR beta chain was observed in a study of cytomegalovirus exposure and HLA in healthy donors. Turning to the study itself: Findings of an earlier analysis included 110 million or so unique TCR beta sequences from some 190 million T cells.

PCR used 60 Vbeta primers and 13 Jbeta primers. Profiled with immunoSEQ multiplex PCR; TCRdb holds only in-frame clones, not every one. Of roughly 86,000 clones in the sample, around three fifths were seen once. This clone is a singleton in its sample. Its cognate antigen is unknown. General study findings and limits: Most of the TCR beta V segments (in an earlier analysis) were productive either about 87% or about 30% of the time. Diagnosis of cytomegalovirus status made by the classifier reportedly showed high specificity and sensitivity. The authors judged a highly shared variant cluster likely a sequencing artifact.

Germline assignment: CDR1 KGHSH and CDR2 LQKENI. Trimming removed 6 bases from V and 6 bases from J; junction bases left unmatched: 4. This CDR3 has 13 residues. The chain has TRBV18 and TRBJ1-4; 7 positions match TRBD1. Sample: PBMCs. This sequence originates from a man aged 30 to 45 in good health and CMV-seronegative. This chain's CDR3 is CASSGQQDEKLFF. The CDR3 coding sequence is TGTGCCAGCTCGGGACAGCAGGATGAAAAACTGTTTTTT. Filled out from reference TRBV18 and TRBJ1-4, the complete variable domain reads NAGVMQNPRHLVRRRGQEARLRCSPMKGHSHVYWYRQLPEEGLKFMVYLQKENIIDESGMPKERFSAEFPKEGPSILRIQQVVRGDSAAYFCASSGQQDEKLFFGSGTQLSVL.